Each of the 19 T cell receptor beta chains below was sequenced from the same sample in a study of graft-versus-host responses after intestinal transplantation. These TCRs are of unknown antigen specificity. Measured with immunoSEQ multiplex PCR; TCRdb has only the in-frame clones, and not every one. The sample holds 130,000 or so clones; roughly nine tenths are singletons and the top ten take approximately 0.17%. Sequencing used unstimulated CD4+ T cells sorted from spleen or lymph node cells, obtained before intestinal transplant. The receptor set was obtained from a human donor who received an intestinal transplant.

This rearrangement joins TRBV11-2 to TRBJ2-2; 10 nucleotides agree with TRBD2. The CDR3 has 15 amino acids. Germline CDR1 SGHAT, CDR2 FQNNGV. J was trimmed by 1 base and V by 6 bases; bases with no gene match: 2. CDR3 region: CASRWTSGNTGELFF. Here the CDR3 DNA reads TGTGCCAGCAGGTGGACTAGCGGGAACACCGGGGAGCTGTTTTTT.

The chain carries TRBV21-1 and TRBJ1-2; the table's D call, TRBD1, has no DNA check behind it. TRBV21-1 is noted as a pseudogene. This CDR3 region has 15 residues. CDR3 DNA sequence: TGTGCCAGCAGCCTCCCTTACAGGGGGGACTATGGCTACACCTTC. It encodes CASSLPYRGDYGYTF.

The chain links TRBV2 to TRBJ1-1; D is possibly TRBD1 (5 bases). Germline loops: CDR1 SNHLY, CDR2 FYNNEI. The CDR3 covers 15 residues. V shed 8 bases and J shed 4 bases, with 20 bases lying between them. CDR3 in DNA: TGTGCCAGCCTTCCCCGGGGGGAAAAAGTCACTGAAGCTTTCTTT. This codes for CASLPRGEKVTEAFF.

This clone came up once. In DNA, the CDR3 is TGTGCCAGCAGCCCCCCCAGGGGGCAAGGAGATACGCAGTATTTT. Translation: CASSPPRGQGDTQYF. The genes are TRBV5-4 and TRBJ2-3; 8 bases map to TRBD1. Germline-derived CDR1 and CDR2 are SGHNT and YYREEE (reference sequence). Trimming cost V 4 bases and J 5 bases; bases outside gene matches: 9. The CDR3 extends over 15 amino acids.

This clone came up once. The rearrangement links TRBV9 to TRBJ1-3; D not resolved. Germline V CDR1 and CDR2: SGDLS, YYNGEE. V dropped 4 bases and J dropped 0 bases, with 8 bases sitting between them. The length of the CDR3 is 14 residues. CDR3 sequence reads: CASSPASSGNTIYF. In DNA, the CDR3 is TGTGCCAGCAGCCCAGCGAGCTCTGGAAACACCATATATTTT.

This chain links TRBV7-9 with TRBJ2-1; TRBD1 is a possible D gene (5 bases). Germline V gene data show CDR1 as SEHNR and CDR2 as FQNEAQ (reference sequence). V lost 3 bases, J lost 5 bases, and 14 bases lay in between. This CDR3 is 15 amino acids long. CDR3 loop: CASSFQQGTHNEQFF. The CDR3 region has the DNA TGTGCCAGCAGCTTTCAGCAGGGTACCCACAATGAGCAGTTCTTC. The variable domain in full, with the rest retrieved from reference TRBV7-9 and TRBJ2-1, is DTGVSQNPRHKITKRGQNVTFRCDPISEHNRLYWYRQTLGQGPEFLTYFQNEAQLEKSRLLSDRFSAERPKGSFSTLEIQRTEQGDSAMYLCASSFQQGTHNEQFFGPGTRLTVL.

The chain is built from TRBV6-1 and TRBJ2-5, with TRBD2 as a possible D gene (6 bases). Germline V gene data show CDR1 as MNHNS and CDR2 as SASEGT. The CDR3 covers 14 residues. The V and J ends lost 5 bases and 4 bases respectively, with 14 bases between them. The CDR3 reads CASSSGGPGETQYF. The CDR3 bases are TGTGCCAGCAGTTCCGGGGGACCGGGAGAGACCCAGTACTTC.

The V and J genes are TRBV6-1 and TRBJ2-1, with 8 positions matching TRBD2. V shed 0 bases and J 4 bases; nucleotides not matched to a gene: 5. The germline CDR1 and CDR2 sequences are MNHNS and SASEGT. The CDR3 consists of 16 residues. CDR3 sequence reads: CASSEAAGASYNEQFF. CDR3 nucleotides: TGTGCCAGCAGTGAAGCAGCGGGGGCCTCGTACAATGAGCAGTTCTTC.

V gene TRBV6-6 combines with J gene TRBJ1-4; a weak D match, TRBD1 (5 bases). V lost 8 bases, J lost 4 bases, and 20 bases lay in between. The CDR3 totals 16 residues. Germline CDR1 reads MNHNY; CDR2 reads SVGAGI (reference sequence). CDR3: CASLGGVGTYNEKLFF. CDR3 nucleotide sequence: TGTGCCAGCTTAGGAGGAGTGGGGACTTATAATGAAAAACTGTTTTTT.

This sequence joins TRBV14 and TRBJ2-3; unclear D gene. V lost 0 bases and J 5 bases, leaving 9 bases between the germline ends. The CDR3 totals 14 residues. Germline V gene lookup returns CDR1 SGHDN and CDR2 FVKESK. Here the CDR3 reads CASSQDKARDTQYF. The CDR3 DNA reads TGTGCCAGCAGCCAAGATAAAGCGAGAGATACGCAGTATTTT. The entire variable domain, with the rest obtained from reference TRBV14 and TRBJ2-3, is as follows: EAGVTQFPSHSVIEKGQTVTLRCDPISGHDNLYWYRRVMGKEIKFLLHFVKESKQDESGMPNNRFLAERTGGTYSTLKVQPAELEDSGVYFCASSQDKARDTQYFGPGTRLTVL.

This rearrangement joins TRBV19 to TRBJ1-4; D unclear. The germline CDR1 and CDR2 sequences are LNHDA and SQIVND (reference sequence). CDR3 length: 14 residues. Trimming left V 5 bases short and J 3 bases short, with 10 bases between. The CDR3: CASSGSGANEKLFF. The CDR3 bases are TGTGCCAGTAGTGGGTCAGGTGCTAATGAAAAACTGTTTTTT.

The gene calls are TRBV6-5 and TRBJ1-2; D uncertain. Germline CDR1 is MNHEY and CDR2 is SVGAGI. V lost 5 bases to trimming and J lost 8 bases, with 12 bases between them. The CDR3 has 12 amino acids. The CDR3 sequence is CASSIQEEGYTF. CDR3 in DNA: TGTGCCAGCAGTATCCAGGAGGAAGGCTACACCTTC.

The V and J genes are TRBV29-1 and TRBJ1-1; the D is unclear. This CDR3 has 11 residues. Germline assignment: CDR1 SQVTM and CDR2 ANQGSEA. Trimming stripped 7 bases from V and 4 bases from J, with 10 bases between. The CDR3 DNA follows: TGCAGCGCTACTACAGTCACTGAAGCTTTCTTT. It codes for CSATTVTEAFF.

This sequence joins TRBV30 and TRBJ1-2; D is unclear. The CDR3 has 13 residues. The V gene lost 2 bases and the J gene lost 2 bases, with 9 bases spanning the gap. Germline lookup yields CDR1 GTSNPN and CDR2 SVGIG (reference sequence). CDR3 DNA sequence: TGTGCCTGGAGTTCAGGATCAAACTATGGCTACACCTTC. Protein product: CAWSSGSNYGYTF. Using reference TRBV30 and TRBJ1-2 for the parts outside the CDR3, the full variable domain is SQTIHQWPATLVQPVGSPLSLECTVEGTSNPNLYWYRQAAGRGLQLLFYSVGIGQISSEVPQNLSASRPQDRQFILSSKKLLLSDSGFYLCAWSSGSNYGYTFGSGTRLTVV.

The rearrangement uses TRBV18 and TRBJ1-1, with a possible D match to TRBD1 (5 bases). CDR1 and CDR2 (germline): KGHSH, LQKENI. The CDR3 has 13 amino acids. V dropped 2 bases and J dropped 7 bases, with 11 bases sitting between them. The CDR3 nucleotides are TGTGCCAGCTCACCAATGACAGTCGGTGAAGCTTTCTTT. Its protein is CASSPMTVGEAFF.

The chain joins TRBV7-8 to TRBJ2-7, with a weak D call TRBD1 (6 bases). CDR1 is SGHVS and CDR2 is FQNEAQ in the germline V gene. The CDR3 spans 14 residues. Trimming left V 1 base short and J 4 bases short, with 11 bases between. The DNA of the CDR3 is TGTGCCAGCAGCTTAGTCAGGGGTGGGTACGAGCAGTACTTC. Translation: CASSLVRGGYEQYF.

The V and J genes are TRBV25-1 and TRBJ2-5; D unresolved. This CDR3 comprises 12 residues. Germline V gene data show CDR1 as MGHDK and CDR2 as SYGVNS. Trimming took off 9 bases at V and 2 bases at J, with 10 bases between the two ends. The CDR3 protein is CASGRSQETQYF. For the CDR3, the DNA is TGTGCCAGTGGGCGTTCACAAGAGACCCAGTACTTC.

The chain combines TRBV27 with TRBJ1-1; D not certain. V was pared by 8 bases and J by 0 bases, with 7 bases between. The CDR3 contains 12 residues. The germline gives CDR1 MNHEY, CDR2 SMNVEV (reference sequence). DNA for the CDR3: TGTGCCAGCCGTGCGGTGAACACTGAAGCTTTCTTT. It specifies CASRAVNTEAFF.

This chain connects TRBV18 to TRBJ1-2; D gene uncertain. Between the trimmed V and J ends, which lost 5 bases and 2 bases, there was a span of 21 bases. The CDR3 runs to 17 residues. Germline-derived CDR1 and CDR2 are KGHSH and LQKENI. CDR3 loop: CASSLGSAAQVNYGYTF. The CDR3 bases are TGTGCCAGCTCATTGGGGTCGGCGGCCCAAGTGAACTATGGCTACACCTTC.